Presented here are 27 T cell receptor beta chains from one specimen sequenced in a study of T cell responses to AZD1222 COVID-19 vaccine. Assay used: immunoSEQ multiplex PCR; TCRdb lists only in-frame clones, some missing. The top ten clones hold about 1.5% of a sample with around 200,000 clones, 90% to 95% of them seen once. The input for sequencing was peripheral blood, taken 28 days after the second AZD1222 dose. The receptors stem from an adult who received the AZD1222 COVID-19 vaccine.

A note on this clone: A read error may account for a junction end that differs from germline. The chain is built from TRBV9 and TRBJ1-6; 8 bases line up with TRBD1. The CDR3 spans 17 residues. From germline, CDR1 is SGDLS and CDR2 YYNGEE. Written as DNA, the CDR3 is TGTGCCAGCAGCGTAGGGACAGGGAGGCCTGTTAACTCACCCCTTCACTTT. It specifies CASSVGTGRPVNSPLHF. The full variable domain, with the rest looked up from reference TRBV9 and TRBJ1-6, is DSGVTQTPKHLITATGQRVTLRCSPRSGDLSVYWYQQSLDQGLQFLIQYYNGEERAKGNILERFSAQQFPDLHSELNLSSLELGDSALYFCASSVGTGRPVNSPLHFGNGTRLTVT.

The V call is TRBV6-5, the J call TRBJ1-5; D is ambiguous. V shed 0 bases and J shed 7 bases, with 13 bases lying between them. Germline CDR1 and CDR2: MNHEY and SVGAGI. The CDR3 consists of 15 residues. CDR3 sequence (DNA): TGTGCCAGCAGTTACTCGTACTCAGCTGAGCAGCCCCAGCATTTT. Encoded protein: CASSYSYSAEQPQHF.

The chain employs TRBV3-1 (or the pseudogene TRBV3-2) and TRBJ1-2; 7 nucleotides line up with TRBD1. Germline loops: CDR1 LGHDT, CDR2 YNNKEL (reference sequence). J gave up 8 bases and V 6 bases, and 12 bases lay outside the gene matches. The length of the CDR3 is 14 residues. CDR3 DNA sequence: TGTGCCAGCAGTCCTACAGGGGCCAGGAGGGGCTACACCTTC. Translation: CASSPTGARRGYTF.

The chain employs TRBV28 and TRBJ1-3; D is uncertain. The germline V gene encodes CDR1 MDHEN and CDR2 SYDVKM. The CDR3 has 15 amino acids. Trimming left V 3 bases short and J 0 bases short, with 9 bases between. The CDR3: CASSFRGSSGNTIYF. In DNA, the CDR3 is TGTGCCAGCAGTTTCCGAGGGTCCTCTGGAAACACCATATATTTT.

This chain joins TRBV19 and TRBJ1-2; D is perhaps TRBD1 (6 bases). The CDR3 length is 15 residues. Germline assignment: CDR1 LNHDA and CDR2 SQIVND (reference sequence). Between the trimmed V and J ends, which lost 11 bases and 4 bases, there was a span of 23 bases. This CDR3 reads CACRGAWAGGYGYTF. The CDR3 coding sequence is TGTGCCTGCCGGGGGGCCTGGGCCGGGGGCTATGGCTACACCTTC.

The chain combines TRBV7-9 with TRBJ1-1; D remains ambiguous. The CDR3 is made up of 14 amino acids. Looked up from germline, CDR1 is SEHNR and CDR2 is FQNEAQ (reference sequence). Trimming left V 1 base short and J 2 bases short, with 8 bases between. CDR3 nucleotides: TGTGCCAGCAGCTTAGTCCAGGTAAACACTGAAGCTTTCTTT. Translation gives CASSLVQVNTEAFF.

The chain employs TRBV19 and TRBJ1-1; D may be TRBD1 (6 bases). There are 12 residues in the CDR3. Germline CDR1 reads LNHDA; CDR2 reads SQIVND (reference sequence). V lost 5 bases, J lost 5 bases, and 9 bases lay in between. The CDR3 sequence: CASSSGVTEAFF. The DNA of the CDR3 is TGTGCCAGTAGTTCAGGGGTTACTGAAGCTTTCTTT.

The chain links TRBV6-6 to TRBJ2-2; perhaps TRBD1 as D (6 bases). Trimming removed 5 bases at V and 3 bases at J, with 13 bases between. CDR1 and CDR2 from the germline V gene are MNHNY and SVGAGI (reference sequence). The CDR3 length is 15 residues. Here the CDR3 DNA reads TGTGCCAGCAGTACAGGGATAGGGTACACCGGGGAGCTGTTTTTT. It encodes CASSTGIGYTGELFF.

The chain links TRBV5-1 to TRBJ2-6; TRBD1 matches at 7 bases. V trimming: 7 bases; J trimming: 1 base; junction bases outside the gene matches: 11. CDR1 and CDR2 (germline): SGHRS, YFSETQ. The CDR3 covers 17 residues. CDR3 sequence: CASSWETGSSGANVLTF. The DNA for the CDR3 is TGCGCCAGCTCCTGGGAGACAGGGTCTTCTGGGGCCAACGTCCTGACTTTC.

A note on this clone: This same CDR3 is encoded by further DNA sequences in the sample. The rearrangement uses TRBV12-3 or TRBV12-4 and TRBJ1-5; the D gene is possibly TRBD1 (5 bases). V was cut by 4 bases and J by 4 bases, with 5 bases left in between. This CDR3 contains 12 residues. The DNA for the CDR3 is TGTGCCAGCAGTTGGGGGAATCAGCCCCAGCATTTT. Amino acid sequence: CASSWGNQPQHF.

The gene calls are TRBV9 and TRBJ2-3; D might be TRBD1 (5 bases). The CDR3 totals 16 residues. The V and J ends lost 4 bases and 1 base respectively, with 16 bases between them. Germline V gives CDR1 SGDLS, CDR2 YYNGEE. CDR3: CASSPRGTGRTDTQYF. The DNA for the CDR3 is TGTGCCAGCAGCCCCCGAGGCACAGGACGCACAGATACGCAGTATTTT.

For the CDR3, the DNA is TGTGCCAGCAGAGGCGGGGGCACAGATACGCAGTATTTT. Translation: CASRGGGTDTQYF. The genes are TRBV9 and TRBJ2-3; D is perhaps TRBD2 (6 bases). Germline-derived CDR1 and CDR2 are SGDLS and YYNGEE. Trimming stripped 5 bases from V and 1 base from J, with 8 bases between. The CDR3 sequence is 13 residues long.

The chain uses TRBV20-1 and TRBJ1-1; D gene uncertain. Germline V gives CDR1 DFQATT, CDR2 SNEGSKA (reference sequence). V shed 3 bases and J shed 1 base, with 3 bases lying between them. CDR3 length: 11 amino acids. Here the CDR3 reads CSASKNTEAFF. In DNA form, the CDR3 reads TGCAGTGCTAGTAAGAACACTGAAGCTTTCTTT.

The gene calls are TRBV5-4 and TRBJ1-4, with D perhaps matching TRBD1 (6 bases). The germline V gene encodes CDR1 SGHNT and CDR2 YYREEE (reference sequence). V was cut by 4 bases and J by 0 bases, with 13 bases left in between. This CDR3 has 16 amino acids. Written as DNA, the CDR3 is TGTGCCAGCAGCCTACAGGGCGCCGCAACTAATGAAAAACTGTTTTTT. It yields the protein CASSLQGAATNEKLFF.

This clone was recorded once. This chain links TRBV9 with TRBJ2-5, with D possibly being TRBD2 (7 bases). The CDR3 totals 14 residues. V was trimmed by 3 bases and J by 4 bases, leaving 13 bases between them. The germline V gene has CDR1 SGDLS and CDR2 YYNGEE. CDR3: CASSAPGEGETQYF. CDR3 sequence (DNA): TGTGCCAGCAGCGCCCCAGGGGAGGGAGAGACCCAGTACTTC.

This CDR3 is CASSYGGYNNEQFF. The DNA for the CDR3 is TGTGCCAGCAGCTATGGGGGATATAACAATGAGCAGTTCTTC. The V and J genes are TRBV11-3 and TRBJ2-1; D tentatively reads TRBD1 or TRBD2 (5 bases each). The CDR3 extends over 14 amino acids. The V and J ends lost 4 bases and 5 bases respectively, with 12 bases between them. Germline V gene sequence: CDR1 SGHNT, CDR2 YENEEA.

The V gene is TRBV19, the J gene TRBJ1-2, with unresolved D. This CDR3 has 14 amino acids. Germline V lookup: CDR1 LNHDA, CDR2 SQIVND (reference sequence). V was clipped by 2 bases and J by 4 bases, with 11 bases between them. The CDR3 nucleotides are TGTGCCAGTAGTATACTGTCCGGAAGCTATGGCTACACCTTC. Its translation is CASSILSGSYGYTF.

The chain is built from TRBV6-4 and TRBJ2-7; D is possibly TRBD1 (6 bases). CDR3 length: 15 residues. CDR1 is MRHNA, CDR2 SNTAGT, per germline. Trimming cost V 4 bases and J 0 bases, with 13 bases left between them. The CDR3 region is CASSAEQGFSYEQYF. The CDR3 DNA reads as TGTGCCAGCAGTGCGGAACAGGGTTTCTCCTACGAGCAGTACTTC.

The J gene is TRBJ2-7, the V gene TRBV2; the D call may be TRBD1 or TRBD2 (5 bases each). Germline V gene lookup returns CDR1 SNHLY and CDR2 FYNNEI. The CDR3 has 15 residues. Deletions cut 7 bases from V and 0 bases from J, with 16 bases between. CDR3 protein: CASTPRDGSSYEQYF. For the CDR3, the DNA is TGTGCCAGCACCCCCCGGGACGGAAGCTCCTACGAGCAGTACTTC.

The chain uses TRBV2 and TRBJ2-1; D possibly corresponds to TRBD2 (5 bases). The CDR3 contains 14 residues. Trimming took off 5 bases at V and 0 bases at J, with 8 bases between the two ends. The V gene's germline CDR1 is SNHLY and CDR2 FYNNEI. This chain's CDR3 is CASSSGNSYNEQFF. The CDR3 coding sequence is TGTGCCAGCAGTTCGGGGAACTCCTACAATGAGCAGTTCTTC.

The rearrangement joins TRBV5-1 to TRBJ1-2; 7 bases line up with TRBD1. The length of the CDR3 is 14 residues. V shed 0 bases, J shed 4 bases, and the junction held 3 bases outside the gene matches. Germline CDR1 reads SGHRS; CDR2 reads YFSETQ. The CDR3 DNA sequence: TGCGCCAGCAGCTTGGGGGACAGAAGCTATGGCTACACCTTC. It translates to CASSLGDRSYGYTF.

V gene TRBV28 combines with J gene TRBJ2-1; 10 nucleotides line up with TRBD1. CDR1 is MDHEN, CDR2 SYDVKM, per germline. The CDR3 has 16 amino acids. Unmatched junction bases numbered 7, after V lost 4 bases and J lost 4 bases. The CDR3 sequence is CASSSTGTGAYNEQFF. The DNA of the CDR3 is TGTGCCAGCAGTTCTACCGGGACAGGGGCGTACAATGAGCAGTTCTTC.

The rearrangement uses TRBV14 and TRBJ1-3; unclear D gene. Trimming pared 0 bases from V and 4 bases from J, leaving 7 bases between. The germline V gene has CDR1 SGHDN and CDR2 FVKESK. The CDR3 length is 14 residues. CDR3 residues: CASSQDYRGNTIYF. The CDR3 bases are TGTGCCAGCAGCCAAGATTATCGGGGAAACACCATATATTTT.

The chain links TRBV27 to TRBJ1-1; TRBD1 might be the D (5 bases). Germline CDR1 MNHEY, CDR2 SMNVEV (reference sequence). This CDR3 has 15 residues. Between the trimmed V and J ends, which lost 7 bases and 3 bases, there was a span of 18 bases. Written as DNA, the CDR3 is TGTGCCAGCAAGTTGGTCAGGGTACGGGACACTGAAGCTTTCTTT. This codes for CASKLVRVRDTEAFF.

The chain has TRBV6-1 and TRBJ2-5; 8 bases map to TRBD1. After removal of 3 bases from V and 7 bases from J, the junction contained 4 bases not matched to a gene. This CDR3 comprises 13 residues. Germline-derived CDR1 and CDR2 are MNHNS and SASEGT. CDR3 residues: CASSERTGLTQYF. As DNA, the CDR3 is TGTGCCAGCAGTGAGAGGACAGGGCTGACCCAGTACTTC.

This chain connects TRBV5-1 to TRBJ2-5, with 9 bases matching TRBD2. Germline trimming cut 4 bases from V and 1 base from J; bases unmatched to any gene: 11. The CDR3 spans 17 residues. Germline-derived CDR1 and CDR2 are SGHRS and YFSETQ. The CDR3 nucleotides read TGCGCCAGCAGCCCCTCGGGCGGGGGGGGACCCCAAGAGACCCAGTACTTC. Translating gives CASSPSGGGGPQETQYF.

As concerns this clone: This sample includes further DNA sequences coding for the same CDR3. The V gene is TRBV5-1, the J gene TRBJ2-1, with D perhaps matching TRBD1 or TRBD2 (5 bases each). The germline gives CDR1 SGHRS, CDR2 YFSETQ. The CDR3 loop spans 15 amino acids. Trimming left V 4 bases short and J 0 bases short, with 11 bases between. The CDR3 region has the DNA TGCGCCAGCAGCCCTGGGGGAAGCTCCTACAATGAGCAGTTCTTC. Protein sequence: CASSPGGSSYNEQFF.